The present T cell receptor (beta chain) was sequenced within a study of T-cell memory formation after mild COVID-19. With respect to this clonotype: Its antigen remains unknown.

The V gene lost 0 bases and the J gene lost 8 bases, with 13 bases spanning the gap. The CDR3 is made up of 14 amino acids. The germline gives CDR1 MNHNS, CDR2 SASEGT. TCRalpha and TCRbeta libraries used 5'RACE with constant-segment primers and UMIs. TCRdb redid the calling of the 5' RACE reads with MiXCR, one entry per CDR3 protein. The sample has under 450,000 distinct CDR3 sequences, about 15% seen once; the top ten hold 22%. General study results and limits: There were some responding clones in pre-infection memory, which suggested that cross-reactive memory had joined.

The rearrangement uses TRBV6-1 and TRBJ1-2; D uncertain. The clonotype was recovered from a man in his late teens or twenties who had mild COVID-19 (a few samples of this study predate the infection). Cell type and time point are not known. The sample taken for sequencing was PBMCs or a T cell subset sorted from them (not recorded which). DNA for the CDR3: TGTGCCAGCAGTGAAGCTAGCGGGTCCCCCGGCTACACCTTC. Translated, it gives CASSEASGSPGYTF.